Following are 21 T cell receptor beta chains from one sample sequenced in a study of blood T cell repertoires in COVID-19. Here immunoSEQ multiplex PCR was the method, and the copy in TCRdb shows in-frame clones only, minus some. The repertoire holds a few hundred thousand clones, with 70% to 90% as singletons. Sequenced input: PBMCs or T cells enriched from blood (not recorded which). The receptors were gathered from a woman aged 50 to 65 who had been exposed to COVID-19.

This chain connects TRBV5-3 to TRBJ2-1; 8 bases match TRBD1. TRBV5-3 is sorted into the ORF group, with uncertain function. The CDR3 totals 14 residues. The V segment lost 4 bases and the J segment 8 bases; nucleotides outside the gene matches: 8. CDR3 DNA: TGTGCCAGAAGCACGGACAGGGTGGACGATGAGCAGTTCTTC. The encoded protein is CARSTDRVDDEQFF.

The CDR3 sequence: CASSCRGLYSNQPQHF. The CDR3 coding sequence is TGTGCCAGCAGCTGCAGGGGACTATATAGCAATCAGCCCCAGCATTTT. The rearrangement joins TRBV7-9 to TRBJ1-5; maybe TRBD1 (6 bases). The CDR3 spans 16 residues. Germline CDR1 SEHNR, CDR2 FQNEAQ (reference sequence). Trimming cost V 4 bases and J 0 bases, with 13 bases left between them.

The chain recombines TRBV10-1 with TRBJ2-3; 7 nucleotides agree with TRBD2. The CDR3 consists of 15 residues. The ends lost 6 bases at V and 0 bases at J; junction bases unmatched: 6. Germline V gene lookup returns CDR1 WNHNN and CDR2 SYGVQD (reference sequence). The CDR3 loop reads CASSLKRGSTDTQYF. The CDR3 DNA is TGCGCCAGCAGCCTAAAGCGGGGTAGCACAGATACGCAGTATTTT.

V usage is TRBV3-1 (or the pseudogene TRBV3-2) and J usage is TRBJ1-6; D unresolved. In germline, CDR1 is LGHDT, CDR2 YNNKEL (reference sequence). The CDR3 has 18 residues. Deletions cut 4 bases from V and 0 bases from J, with 16 bases between. The CDR3, as DNA: TGTGCCAGCAGCCCTTCCTATCTCGCTAGCTCCTATAATTCACCCCTCCACTTT. It yields the protein CASSPSYLASSYNSPLHF.

This chain joins TRBV2 and TRBJ2-5, with a tentative D call TRBD2 (6 bases). Looked up from germline, CDR1 is SNHLY and CDR2 is FYNNEI. The V end lost 8 bases, the J end lost 2 bases, and 18 bases lay between the germline ends. The CDR3 sequence is 15 residues long. The CDR3 nucleotides read TGTGCCAGCGTTAGCGGAGTTGCTGCTCAAGAGACCCAGTACTTC. Protein sequence: CASVSGVAAQETQYF.

In its sample, this clone was seen a few times. V gene TRBV5-1 combines with J gene TRBJ1-1, with unresolved D. The CDR3 has 13 amino acids. V dropped 0 bases and J dropped 1 base, with 4 bases sitting between them. The germline gives CDR1 SGHRS, CDR2 YFSETQ. Here the CDR3 reads CASSLGRNTEAFF. The CDR3, as DNA: TGCGCCAGCAGCTTGGGGAGGAACACTGAAGCTTTCTTT. Together with reference TRBV5-1 and TRBJ1-1, the CDR3 gives the full variable domain: KAGVTQTPRYLIKTRGQQVTLSCSPISGHRSVSWYQQTPGQGLQFLFEYFSETQRNKGNFPGRFSGRQFSNSRSEMNVSTLELGDSALYLCASSLGRNTEAFFGQGTRLTVV.

This chain links TRBV15 with TRBJ1-6, with 7 bases fitting TRBD1. CDR1 is LNHNV, CDR2 YYDKDF, per germline (reference sequence). The CDR3 covers 17 residues. J was trimmed by 0 bases and V by 1 base; bases with no gene match: 3. This CDR3 is CATSRVQGSSYNSPLHF. CDR3 DNA: TGTGCCACCAGCAGAGTACAGGGGAGCTCCTATAATTCACCCCTCCACTTT.

The V call is TRBV19, the J call TRBJ1-5; possibly TRBD1 for D (6 bases). V shed 3 bases and J shed 6 bases, with 9 bases lying between them. From germline, CDR1 is LNHDA and CDR2 SQIVND (reference sequence). The CDR3 covers 13 residues. The CDR3 spells CASSMRGGQPQHF. Here the CDR3 DNA reads TGTGCCAGTAGTATGAGGGGGGGTCAGCCCCAGCATTTT.

The V and J genes are TRBV28 and TRBJ2-5; tentative D call: TRBD2 (6 bases). The germline V gene has CDR1 MDHEN and CDR2 SYDVKM. The CDR3 is 15 amino acids. V shed 1 base and J shed 4 bases, with 13 bases lying between them. The chain's CDR3 is CASSLSLSGVETQYF. CDR3 DNA: TGTGCCAGCAGTTTATCACTGTCGGGGGTAGAGACCCAGTACTTC.

This clone occurred once. This chain links TRBV12-5 with TRBJ2-5; 8 nucleotides line up with TRBD1. The V gene's germline CDR1 is LGHNT and CDR2 FRNRAP. Trimming removed 3 bases from V and 4 bases from J; junction bases left unmatched: 10. The CDR3 covers 16 residues. CDR3: CASGLDTGQAGETQYF. The CDR3 coding sequence is TGTGCTAGTGGTTTAGACACGGGACAGGCAGGAGAGACCCAGTACTTC. Using reference TRBV12-5 and TRBJ2-5 for the parts outside the CDR3, the full variable domain is DARVTQTPRHKVTEMGQEVTMRCQPILGHNTVFWYRQTMMQGLELLAYFRNRAPLDDSGMPKDRFSAEMPDATLATLKIQPSEPRDSAVYFCASGLDTGQAGETQYFGPGTRLLVL.

V usage is TRBV3-1 (or the pseudogene TRBV3-2) and J usage is TRBJ1-4; D may be TRBD1 (5 bases). The germline V gene has CDR1 LGHDT and CDR2 YNNKEL (reference sequence). The CDR3 covers 16 residues. V gave up 0 bases and J gave up 8 bases, with 16 bases separating them. CDR3 coding DNA: TGTGCCAGCAGCCAAGAAAAGTACAGGAAAAGCGAAAAACTGTTTTTT. Its protein is CASSQEKYRKSEKLFF.

The rearrangement links TRBV2 to TRBJ2-6, with TRBD1 matching over 8 bases. The CDR3 totals 15 residues. The junction had 5 bases not matched to a gene; V was cut back by 10 bases and J by 0 bases. CDR1 is SNHLY, CDR2 FYNNEI, per germline. CDR3 region: CAKGTGYSGANVLTF. The CDR3 DNA sequence: TGTGCCAAGGGGACAGGATACTCTGGGGCCAACGTCCTGACTTTC.

CDR3 residues: CASSLTQNTEAFF. In nucleotides, the CDR3 is TGTGCCAGCAGTCTGACACAGAACACTGAAGCTTTCTTT. The chain carries TRBV7-9 and TRBJ1-1; D gene uncertain. CDR1 is SEHNR, CDR2 FQNEAQ, per germline (reference sequence). The CDR3 is made up of 13 amino acids. V was cut by 6 bases and J by 1 base, with 9 bases left in between.

The V and J genes are TRBV29-1 and TRBJ1-1; D is perhaps TRBD1 (5 bases). The germline gives CDR1 SQVTM, CDR2 ANQGSEA. V was cut by 2 bases and J by 7 bases, with 20 bases left in between. This CDR3 is 15 amino acids long. The CDR3 DNA follows: TGCAGCGTTGAATACGTGGCCCGGGGGGTGAGTGAAGCTTTCTTT. Protein product: CSVEYVARGVSEAFF.

This clone was recorded only once. This chain uses TRBV7-2 with TRBJ2-3; 9 positions agree with TRBD2. The length of the CDR3 is 17 residues. V gave up 5 bases and J gave up 4 bases; unmatched junction bases: 13. CDR1 is SGHTA and CDR2 is FQGNSA in the germline V gene. For the CDR3, the DNA is TGTGCCAGCAGCCCTTCTAGGCGGGGGGGCAGAGCAGATACGCAGTATTTT. This encodes CASSPSRRGGRADTQYF.

The J gene is TRBJ1-1, the V gene TRBV4-3, with D unresolved. Germline loops: CDR1 LGHNA, CDR2 YSLEER. The CDR3 loop spans 12 amino acids. V gave up 0 bases and J gave up 6 bases, with 5 bases separating them. This chain's CDR3 is CASSQDTAEAFF. The CDR3 DNA sequence: TGCGCCAGCAGCCAAGATACGGCTGAAGCTTTCTTT.

This clone was detected only once. This rearrangement joins TRBV5-5 to TRBJ1-2; no definite D call. The V and J ends lost 4 bases and 6 bases respectively, with 7 bases between them. The CDR3 consists of 11 residues. Germline V gives CDR1 SGHKS, CDR2 YYEKEE (reference sequence). CDR3 sequence reads: CASSSSNGYTF. The CDR3 DNA is TGTGCCAGCAGCAGTAGCAATGGCTACACCTTC.

This clone showed up just once. This rearrangement joins TRBV7-9 to TRBJ1-1; D ambiguous. The V gene lost 1 base and the J gene lost 1 base, with 7 bases spanning the gap. Per the germline V gene, CDR1 is SEHNR and CDR2 is FQNEAQ (reference sequence). The CDR3 is 14 residues long. The CDR3 nucleotides are TGTGCCAGCAGCTTAGGGCAGGAGAACACTGAAGCTTTCTTT. Amino acids: CASSLGQENTEAFF.

This clone came up once. Different DNA sequences within this sample yield the same CDR3. The chain has TRBV5-1 and TRBJ2-1; 7 bases match TRBD1. From germline, CDR1 is SGHRS and CDR2 YFSETQ. The CDR3 is 14 residues long. J lost 0 bases, V lost 7 bases, and 4 bases had no gene match. The CDR3 here is CASSTGSSYNEQFF. The CDR3 DNA follows: TGCGCCAGCTCGACAGGGAGCTCCTACAATGAGCAGTTCTTC.

The V gene is TRBV13, the J gene TRBJ1-2, with D possibly TRBD1 on 5 matching bases. Trimming left V 3 bases short and J 4 bases short, with 18 bases between. The CDR3 runs 16 residues. Germline CDR1 reads PRHDT; CDR2 reads FYEKMQ (reference sequence). The CDR3 DNA reads TGTGCCAGCAGCTTTGGTGGGGCAGGGTTTGGCTATGGCTACACCTTC. Translation: CASSFGGAGFGYGYTF.

Only a few counts were recorded for this clone. The CDR3 DNA follows: TGTGCCAGTAGTCCAGCGGGGCTCGGGGAGCTGTTTTTT. As protein: CASSPAGLGELFF. This chain uses TRBV19 with TRBJ2-2; 7 nucleotides agree with TRBD2. CDR1 is LNHDA, CDR2 SQIVND, per germline (reference sequence). V was pared by 5 bases and J by 7 bases, with 4 bases of the junction left unmatched. The CDR3 has 13 amino acids.